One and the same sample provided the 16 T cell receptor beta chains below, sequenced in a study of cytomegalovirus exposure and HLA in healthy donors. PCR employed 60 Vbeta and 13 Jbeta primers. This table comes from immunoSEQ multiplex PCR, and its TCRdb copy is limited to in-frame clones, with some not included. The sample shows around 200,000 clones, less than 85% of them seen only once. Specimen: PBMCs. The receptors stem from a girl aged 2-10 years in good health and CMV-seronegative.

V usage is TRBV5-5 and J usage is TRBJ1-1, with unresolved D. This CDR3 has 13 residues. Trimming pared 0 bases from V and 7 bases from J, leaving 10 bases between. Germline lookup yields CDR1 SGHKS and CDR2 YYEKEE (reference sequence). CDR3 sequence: CASSLDGRSEAFF. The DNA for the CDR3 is TGTGCCAGCAGCTTGGATGGTCGCAGTGAAGCTTTCTTT.

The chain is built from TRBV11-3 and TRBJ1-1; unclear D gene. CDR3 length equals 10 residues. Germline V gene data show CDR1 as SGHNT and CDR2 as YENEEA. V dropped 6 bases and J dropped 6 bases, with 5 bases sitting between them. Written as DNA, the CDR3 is TGTGCCAGCAGGCTACCTGAAGCTTTCTTT. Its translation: CASRLPEAFF.

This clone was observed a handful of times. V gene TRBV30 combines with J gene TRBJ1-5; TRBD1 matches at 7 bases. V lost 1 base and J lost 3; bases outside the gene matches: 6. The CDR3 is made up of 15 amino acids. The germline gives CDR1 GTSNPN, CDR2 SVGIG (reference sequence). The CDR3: CAWSAPGQNNQPQHF. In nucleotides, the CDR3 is TGTGCCTGGAGTGCCCCGGGACAGAACAATCAGCCCCAGCATTTT.

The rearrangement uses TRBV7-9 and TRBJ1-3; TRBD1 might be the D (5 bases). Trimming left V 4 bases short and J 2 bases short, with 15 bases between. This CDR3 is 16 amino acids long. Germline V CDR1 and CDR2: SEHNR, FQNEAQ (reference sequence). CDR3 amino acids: CASSYSTGGTGNTIYF. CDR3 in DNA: TGTGCCAGCAGCTATTCAACGGGGGGAACTGGAAACACCATATATTTT.

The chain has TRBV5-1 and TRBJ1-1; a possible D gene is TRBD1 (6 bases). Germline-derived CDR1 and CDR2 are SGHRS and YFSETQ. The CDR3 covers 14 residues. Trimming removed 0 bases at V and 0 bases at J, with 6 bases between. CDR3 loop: CASSLGTVNTEAFF. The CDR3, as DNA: TGCGCCAGCAGCTTGGGGACAGTGAACACTGAAGCTTTCTTT.

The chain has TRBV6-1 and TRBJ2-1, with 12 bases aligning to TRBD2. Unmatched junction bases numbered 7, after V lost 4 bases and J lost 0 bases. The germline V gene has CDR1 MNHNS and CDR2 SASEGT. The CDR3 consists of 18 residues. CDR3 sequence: CASSGGLAGFSSYNEQFF. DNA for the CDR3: TGTGCCAGCAGTGGGGGACTAGCGGGCTTTAGCTCCTACAATGAGCAGTTCTTC.

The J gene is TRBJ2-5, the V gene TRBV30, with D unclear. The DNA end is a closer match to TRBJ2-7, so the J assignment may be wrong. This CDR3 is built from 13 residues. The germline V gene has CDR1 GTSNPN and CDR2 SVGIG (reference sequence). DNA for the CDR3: TGTGCCTGGAGTGAGGAGAACTCCTACGAGCAGTACTTC. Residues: CAWSEENSYEQYF.

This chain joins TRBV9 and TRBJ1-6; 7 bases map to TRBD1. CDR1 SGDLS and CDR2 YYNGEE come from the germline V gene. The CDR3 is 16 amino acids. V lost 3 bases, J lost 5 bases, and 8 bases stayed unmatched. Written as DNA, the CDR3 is TGTGCCAGCAGCGCGCTAGACAGGGCGGATAATTCACCCCTCCACTTT. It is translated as CASSALDRADNSPLHF.

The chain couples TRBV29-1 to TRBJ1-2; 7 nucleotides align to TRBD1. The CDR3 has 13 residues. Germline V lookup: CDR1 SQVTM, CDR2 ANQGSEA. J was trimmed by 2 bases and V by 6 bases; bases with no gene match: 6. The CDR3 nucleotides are TGCAGCGTGCACAGGGGTGGGAACTATGGCTACACCTTC. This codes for CSVHRGGNYGYTF. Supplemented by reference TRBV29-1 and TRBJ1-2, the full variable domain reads SAVISQKPSRDICQRGTSLTIQCQVDSQVTMMFWYRQQPGQSLTLIATANQGSEATYESGFVIDKFPISRPNLTFSTLTVSNMSPEDSSIYLCSVHRGGNYGYTFGSGTRLTVV.

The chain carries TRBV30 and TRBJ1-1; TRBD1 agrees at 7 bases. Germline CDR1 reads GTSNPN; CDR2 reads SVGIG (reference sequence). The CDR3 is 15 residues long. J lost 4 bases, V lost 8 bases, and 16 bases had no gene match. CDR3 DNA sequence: TGTGCCCGCCGCCGTGAGGGGGCCTCTCCCACTGAAGCTTTCTTT. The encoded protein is CARRREGASPTEAFF.

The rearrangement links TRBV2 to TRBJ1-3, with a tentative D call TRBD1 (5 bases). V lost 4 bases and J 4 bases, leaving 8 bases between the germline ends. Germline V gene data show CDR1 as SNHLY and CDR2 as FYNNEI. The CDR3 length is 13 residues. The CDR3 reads CASSVYRGNTIYF. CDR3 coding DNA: TGTGCCAGCAGTGTGTACAGGGGAAACACCATATATTTT.

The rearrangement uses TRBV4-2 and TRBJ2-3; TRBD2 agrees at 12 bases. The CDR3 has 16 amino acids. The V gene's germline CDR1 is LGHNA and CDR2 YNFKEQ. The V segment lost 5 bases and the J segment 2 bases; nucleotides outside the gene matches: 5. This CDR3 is CASSEASGGATDTQYF. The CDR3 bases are TGTGCCAGCAGCGAAGCTAGCGGGGGGGCCACAGATACGCAGTATTTT.

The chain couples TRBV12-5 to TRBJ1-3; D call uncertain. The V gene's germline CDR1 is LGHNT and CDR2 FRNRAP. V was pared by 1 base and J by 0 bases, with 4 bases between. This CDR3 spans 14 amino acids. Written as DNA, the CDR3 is TGTGCTAGTGGTTTGGCCAGCTCTGGAAACACCATATATTTT. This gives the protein CASGLASSGNTIYF.

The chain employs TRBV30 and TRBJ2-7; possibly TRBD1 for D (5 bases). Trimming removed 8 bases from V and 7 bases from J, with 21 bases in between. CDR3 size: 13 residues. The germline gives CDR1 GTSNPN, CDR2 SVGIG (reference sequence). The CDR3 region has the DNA TGTGCCCGAAAAAAGGACACGAGGCGGGAGCAGTACTTC. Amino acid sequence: CARKKDTRREQYF.

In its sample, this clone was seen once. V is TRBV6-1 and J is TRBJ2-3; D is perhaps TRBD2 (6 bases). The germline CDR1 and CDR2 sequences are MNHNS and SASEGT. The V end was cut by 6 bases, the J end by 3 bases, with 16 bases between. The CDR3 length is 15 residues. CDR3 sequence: CASRGTLGETDTQYF. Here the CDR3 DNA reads TGTGCCAGCAGGGGGACTCTGGGGGAAACAGATACGCAGTATTTT.

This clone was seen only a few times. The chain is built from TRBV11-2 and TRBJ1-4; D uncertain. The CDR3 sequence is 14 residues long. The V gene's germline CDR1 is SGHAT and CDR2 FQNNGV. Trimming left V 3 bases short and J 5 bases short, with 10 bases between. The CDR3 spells CASSFRLTNEKLFF. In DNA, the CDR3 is TGTGCCAGCAGCTTCAGGCTTACGAATGAAAAACTGTTTTTT.